The 9 T cell receptor beta chains below all came from one sample that was sequenced in a study of Graves' ophthalmopathy and Graves' hyperthyroidism. The authors amplified TCR beta CDR3 regions from RNA transcripts. The first round was an RT-PCR with HTBI primers, and the second round was a multiplex PCR. TCRdb fed the multiplex PCR reads into MiXCR, producing one record per CDR3 protein. The sample lists approximately 700,000 distinct CDR3 sequences, about 44% occurring once. The sample was peripheral blood. The origin of the receptors is an adult man with Graves' ophthalmopathy.

The sample holds a few counts of this clonotype. This chain connects TRBV11-1 to TRBJ2-2, with a tentative D call TRBD1 (5 bases). The CDR3 totals 16 residues. Trimming took off 5 bases at V and 4 bases at J, with 17 bases between the two ends. Germline CDR1 and CDR2: SGHAT and FQDESV (reference sequence). The CDR3 DNA follows: TGTGCCAGCAGCCAAGTGAACAGGATCACCACCGGGGAGCTGTTTTTT. Its translation is CASSQVNRITTGELFF.

The chain joins TRBV10-2 to TRBJ1-6; TRBD1 agrees at 10 bases. Losses at the gene ends were 6 bases for V and 8 bases for J; bases not matched to a gene: 10. Germline CDR1 is WSHSY and CDR2 is SAAADI. The CDR3 sequence is 16 residues long. The CDR3 sequence: CASRTGTGEVDSPLHF. In DNA, the CDR3 is TGCGCCAGCAGGACCGGGACAGGGGAAGTGGATTCACCCCTCCACTTT.

This clonotype was detected once. J is TRBJ2-1 and V is TRBV7-2; tentatively, D is TRBD2 (5 bases). The ends were cut back, 5 bases at V and 10 bases at J, with 9 bases in the middle. This CDR3 has 11 amino acids. Germline CDR1 reads SGHTA; CDR2 reads FQGNSA. The CDR3 DNA is TGTGCCAGCAGCGGGGAGTTGGAGCAGTTCTTC. This encodes CASSGELEQFF.

There are many counts of this clonotype. This chain joins TRBV19 and TRBJ2-5; either TRBD1 or TRBD2 may fit D (5 bases each). Trimming took 7 bases from V and 4 from J, leaving 16 bases between them. Germline CDR1 LNHDA, CDR2 SQIVND (reference sequence). The CDR3 is 14 residues long. CDR3 sequence: CASTTLGTGETQYF. The DNA of the CDR3 is TGTGCCAGTACTACGTTGGGGACGGGAGAGACCCAGTACTTC.

Note on this clonotype: A read error may produce the germline difference seen at one junction end. The V gene is TRBV4-1, the J gene TRBJ1-2; tentatively, D is TRBD1 (5 bases). The CDR3 spans 15 residues. CDR1 and CDR2 from the germline V gene are MGHRA and YSYEKL. CDR3 in amino acids: CASGQVGQGNYGYTF. In DNA form, the CDR3 reads TGCGCCAGCGGCCAAGTTGGTCAGGGAAACTATGGCTACACCTTC.

This clonotype was picked up a small number of times. This sequence joins TRBV6-6 and TRBJ2-5; 9 bases line up with TRBD1. After removal of 7 bases from V and 5 bases from J, the junction contained 11 bases not matched to a gene. The CDR3 totals 15 residues. Germline V gene lookup returns CDR1 MNHNY and CDR2 SVGAGI (reference sequence). DNA of the CDR3: TGTGCCAGCAATCCGGGACAGGGCGGTTTTGAGACCCAGTACTTC. This codes for CASNPGQGGFETQYF.

This clonotype was seen a single time. This sequence joins TRBV29-1 and TRBJ1-2; maybe TRBD1 (6 bases). Germline-derived CDR1 and CDR2 are SQVTM and ANQGSEA. The CDR3 length is 13 residues. Between the trimmed V and J ends, which lost 7 bases and 4 bases, there was a span of 16 bases. CDR3 bases: TGCAGCGCATGGCAGGGGTCCGGCTATGGCTACACCTTC. Protein product: CSAWQGSGYGYTF.

In this sample, this clonotype turned up many times. V and J are TRBV2 and TRBJ2-7, with TRBD1 matching 8 bases. V trimming: 8 bases; J trimming: 3 bases; junction bases outside the gene matches: 6. Germline CDR1 SNHLY, CDR2 FYNNEI. CDR3 size: 13 residues. The CDR3 is CASADRAFYEQYF. As DNA, the CDR3 is TGTGCCAGCGCGGACAGGGCTTTCTACGAGCAGTACTTC. Full variable domain (rest looked up from reference TRBV2 and TRBJ2-7): EPEVTQTPSHQVTQMGQEVILRCVPISNHLYFYWYRQILGQKVEFLVSFYNNEISEKSEIFDDQFSVERPDGSNFTLKIRSTKLEDSAMYFCASADRAFYEQYFGPGTRLTVT.

This clonotype was recorded at least ten times. CDR3 coding DNA: TGTGCCAGCAGCGTATCCGATATCCAGGGGAATGGCTACACCTTC. Amino acid sequence: CASSVSDIQGNGYTF. This rearrangement joins TRBV9 to TRBJ1-2; the D gene is possibly TRBD1 (6 bases). This CDR3 has 15 amino acids. V lost 1 base, J lost 6 bases, and 16 bases lay in between. CDR1 is SGDLS, CDR2 YYNGEE, per germline.